The 11 T cell receptor beta chains reported below all come from one sample, sequenced in a study of CD8 T cells in ankylosing spondylitis. TCRdb analysed the 5' RACE reads with MiXCR anew, one entry per CDR3 protein. The sample has roughly 40,000 distinct CDR3 sequences, around 10% seen once. The sample consisted of blood, either unsorted or a sorted T cell fraction (not recorded which). Receptors originate from a male donor with ankylosing spondylitis or in good health (not recorded which).

This clonotype was picked up many times. The gene calls are TRBV12-3 or TRBV12-4 and TRBJ1-2; the D gene is possibly TRBD1 (5 bases). V was cut by 5 bases and J by 2 bases, with 9 bases left in between. The length of the CDR3 is 13 residues. CDR3 DNA: TGTGCCAGCAGTGGGACGGCCAACTATGGCTACACCTTC. It encodes CASSGTANYGYTF.

This clonotype occurred many times. V gene TRBV27 combines with J gene TRBJ1-2; 9 bases match TRBD1. The CDR3 runs 15 residues. Germline-derived CDR1 and CDR2 are MNHEY and SMNVEV (reference sequence). V dropped 4 bases and J dropped 4; count of bases not matched to a gene: 7. The CDR3 spells CASSSPTGGIYGYTF. In nucleotides, the CDR3 is TGTGCCAGCAGTTCCCCGACAGGGGGAATCTATGGCTACACCTTC.

This clonotype showed up just a few times. The CDR3 sequence: CASSPGDRAYEQYF. The CDR3 coding sequence is TGCGCCAGCAGCCCGGGGGACCGAGCCTACGAGCAGTACTTC. The V gene is TRBV5-1, the J gene TRBJ2-7; maybe TRBD2 (6 bases). This CDR3 is built from 14 residues. Per germline, CDR1 SGHRS and CDR2 YFSETQ. With 4 bases removed from V and 2 bases from J, the gap between germline ends came to 13 bases.

This clonotype was counted only a few times. The chain links TRBV5-1 to TRBJ2-2; maybe TRBD2 (6 bases). This CDR3 has 15 amino acids. The V end was cut by 7 bases, the J end by 0 bases, with 13 bases between. CDR1 SGHRS and CDR2 YFSETQ come from the germline V gene. CDR3 bases: TGCGCCAGCCGATCGCGGGGAACGAACACCGGGGAGCTGTTTTTT. Encoded protein: CASRSRGTNTGELFF. Together with reference TRBV5-1 and TRBJ2-2, the CDR3 gives the full variable domain: KAGVTQTPRYLIKTRGQQVTLSCSPISGHRSVSWYQQTPGQGLQFLFEYFSETQRNKGNFPGRFSGRQFSNSRSEMNVSTLELGDSALYLCASRSRGTNTGELFFGEGSRLTVL.

The chain couples TRBV7-2 to TRBJ2-7; D may be TRBD2 (6 bases). The CDR3 loop spans 14 amino acids. CDR1 SGHTA and CDR2 FQGNSA come from the germline V gene. Trimming took 3 bases from V and 2 from J, leaving 11 bases between them. The CDR3 DNA reads as TGTGCCAGCAGCTTCGGGGGATCGACCTACGAGCAGTACTTC. This sequence encodes CASSFGGSTYEQYF.

This CDR3 reads CASSLVGGLTPGYTF. The CDR3 region has the DNA TGCGCCAGCAGCTTGGTGGGGGGGCTAACGCCTGGCTACACCTTC. V and J are TRBV5-1 and TRBJ1-2, with D possibly being TRBD1 (6 bases). CDR3 length: 15 amino acids. Trimming removed 0 bases from V and 7 bases from J, with 16 bases in between. CDR1 and CDR2 from the germline V gene are SGHRS and YFSETQ.

This clonotype came up many times. The chain uses TRBV5-1 and TRBJ2-7; 9 bases are shared with TRBD1. CDR1 SGHRS and CDR2 YFSETQ come from the germline V gene. This CDR3 contains 14 residues. With V trimmed by 4 bases and J by 6 bases, 8 bases remained unmatched. The CDR3 region has the DNA TGCGCCAGCAGCCTAAGGACAGGGGACGGCGAGCAGTACTTC. Translating it yields CASSLRTGDGEQYF.

This clonotype was seen many times. This chain connects TRBV3-1 to TRBJ2-1; D tentatively fits TRBD1 or TRBD2 (5 bases each). The V and J ends lost 4 bases and 0 bases respectively, with 19 bases between them. This CDR3 has 18 residues. From germline, CDR1 is LGHDT and CDR2 YNNKEL (reference sequence). The CDR3 DNA follows: TGTGCCAGCAGCCTCCTGGGGGATCCGGGGCCCTCCTACAATGAGCAGTTCTTC. Its translation is CASSLLGDPGPSYNEQFF.

This clonotype occurred many times. The chain couples TRBV12-3 or TRBV12-4 to TRBJ2-3; D is possibly TRBD2 (5 bases). V was shortened by 8 bases and J by 1 base, with 10 bases between the two germline ends. The CDR3 runs to 13 residues. CDR3 amino acids: CASAGGGTDTQYF. CDR3 coding DNA: TGTGCCAGCGCGGGCGGTGGCACAGATACGCAGTATTTT.

This clonotype was detected ten times or more. The genes are TRBV9 and TRBJ2-1; 8 bases agree with TRBD2. Trimming took 7 bases from V and 7 from J; bases not matched to a gene: 7. The germline CDR1 and CDR2 sequences are SGDLS and YYNGEE. The CDR3 runs to 13 residues. The chain's CDR3 is CASSRGGLNEQFF. The CDR3, as DNA: TGTGCCAGCTCCCGCGGGGGGCTGAATGAGCAGTTCTTC.

This clonotype was seen ten or more times. The chain joins TRBV12-3 or TRBV12-4 to TRBJ2-2, with TRBD2 as a possible D gene (6 bases). Trimming pared 3 bases from V and 5 bases from J, leaving 13 bases between. This CDR3 spans 15 amino acids. CDR3 bases: TGTGCCAGCAGTTTGAGGCGGGGTGGGACCGGGGAGCTGTTTTTT. It encodes CASSLRRGGTGELFF.